Given below is one T cell receptor beta chain in context. No antigen is known for it. This sample stems from a study of shared clonotypes between healthy human individuals. Study-wide findings and caveats: Represented diversity, genetic and exposure-history alike, was limited by few donors.

Replicate PCRs for sorted subsets used 200 ng DNA; this equaled 25,000 to 30,000 T cell genomes. Here immunoSEQ multiplex PCR was the method, and the copy in TCRdb shows in-frame clones only, minus some. The data contain roughly 2.6 million clones, approximately 92% of them singletons. Per the germline V gene, CDR1 is SQVTM and CDR2 is ANQGSEA. V lost 5 bases to trimming and J lost 8 bases, with 21 bases between them. The CDR3 covers 14 residues. The clonotype was recovered from a man aged 18 to 30 in good health. Sequencing input: naive CD4+ T cells sorted from blood. Subset in this sample: CD45RA+ positively selected. This chain uses TRBV29-1 with TRBJ1-2, with D possibly TRBD1 on 6 matching bases. Here the CDR3 DNA reads TGCAGCGTTACGGGGGGCGCCTTCTATGACGGCTACACCTTC. It yields the protein CSVTGGAFYDGYTF.